These 16 T cell receptor beta chains were sequenced from one sample in a study of blood T cell repertoires in COVID-19. Method: immunoSEQ multiplex PCR; TCRdb's copy keeps in-frame clones and lacks some. The sample shows about 260,000 clones, approximately 89% of them seen only once. Sequenced sample: PBMCs or T cells enriched from blood (not recorded which). Receptors were obtained from a woman aged 40 to 50 who had been exposed to COVID-19.

This clone was detected only once. This sequence joins TRBV19 and TRBJ1-5; 8 nucleotides line up with TRBD1. There are 15 residues in the CDR3. J lost 4 bases, V lost 5 bases, and 7 bases had no gene match. Germline V gene data show CDR1 as LNHDA and CDR2 as SQIVND (reference sequence). CDR3 in amino acids: CASSERDRLNQPQHF. DNA of the CDR3: TGTGCCAGTAGTGAAAGGGACAGGTTAAATCAGCCCCAGCATTTT.

This sequence joins TRBV28 and TRBJ2-1, with no clear D. This CDR3 is built from 14 residues. V was pared by 9 bases and J by 0 bases, with 12 bases between. Looked up from germline, CDR1 is MDHEN and CDR2 is SYDVKM. CDR3 in DNA: TGTGCCAGTAGATATACGAGCTCCTACAATGAGCAGTTCTTC. Translating gives CASRYTSSYNEQFF.

The CDR3 nucleotides read TGTGCCAGCAGCCGTAAAGGGGGCAAGGGGGGTACTGAAGCTTTCTTT. It specifies CASSRKGGKGGTEAFF. The chain employs TRBV3-1 (or the pseudogene TRBV3-2) and TRBJ1-1, with 7 bases lining up with TRBD1. With V trimmed by 4 bases and J by 5 bases, 13 bases remained unmatched. This CDR3 has 16 residues. Germline CDR1 reads LGHDT; CDR2 reads YNNKEL (reference sequence).

The gene calls are TRBV3-1 (or the pseudogene TRBV3-2) and TRBJ1-4; TRBD1 is a possible D gene (5 bases). The V end lost 0 bases, the J end lost 8 bases, and 13 bases lay between the germline ends. The CDR3 runs to 15 residues. Germline assignment: CDR1 LGHDT and CDR2 YNNKEL (reference sequence). DNA for the CDR3: TGTGCCAGCAGCCAAGAGAAAGGGGTCGGCGAAAAACTGTTTTTT. Protein product: CASSQEKGVGEKLFF.

The chain uses TRBV11-2 and TRBJ2-7; D remains ambiguous. Germline assignment: CDR1 SGHAT and CDR2 FQNNGV. V lost 5 bases, J lost 5 bases, and 10 bases lay in between. This CDR3 comprises 12 residues. In nucleotides, the CDR3 is TGTGCCAGCAGCCCCTGGGCCCACGAGCAGTACGTC. Protein product: CASSPWAHEQYV.

J is TRBJ1-1 and V is TRBV29-1, with 9 nucleotides matching TRBD1. The J segment lost 4 bases and the V segment lost 7 bases, leaving 7 bases of the junction unmatched. Germline CDR1 reads SQVTM; CDR2 reads ANQGSEA. The CDR3 is 13 amino acids. CDR3 region: CSADRDRVTEAFF. The CDR3 DNA follows: TGCAGCGCCGATCGGGACAGGGTCACTGAAGCTTTCTTT.

The chain has TRBV13 and TRBJ1-5; 8 nucleotides agree with TRBD1. Germline CDR1 PRHDT, CDR2 FYEKMQ (reference sequence). After removal of 5 bases from V and 4 bases from J, the junction contained 7 bases not matched to a gene. This CDR3 is built from 15 residues. This CDR3 reads CASSLQGQGNQPQHF. The CDR3 DNA follows: TGTGCCAGCAGCCTACAAGGACAGGGAAATCAGCCCCAGCATTTT.

J is TRBJ2-2 and V is TRBV7-2; 9 bases fit TRBD1. V lost 6 bases and J lost 6; bases outside the gene matches: 11. Germline V lookup: CDR1 SGHTA, CDR2 FQGNSA. The CDR3 loop spans 16 amino acids. CDR3 residues: CASRVGATGGAGELFF. CDR3 coding DNA: TGTGCCAGCAGGGTGGGGGCGACAGGGGGTGCCGGGGAGCTGTTTTTT.

The chain carries TRBV28 and TRBJ1-2; possible D gene TRBD1, 6 bases. The ends were cut back, 11 bases at V and 2 bases at J, with 12 bases in the middle. The CDR3 covers 12 residues. In germline, CDR1 is MDHEN, CDR2 SYDVKM. The CDR3 region is CAHRTANYGYTF. DNA of the CDR3: TGTGCCCACCGGACAGCCAACTATGGCTACACCTTC.

The chain combines TRBV28 with TRBJ1-5, with TRBD1 matching 11 bases. J lost 6 bases, V lost 6 bases, and 7 bases had no gene match. Germline V gives CDR1 MDHEN, CDR2 SYDVKM. The CDR3 length is 15 residues. DNA for the CDR3: TGTGCCAGCAGGGGGGACAGGGGGGGCGGTCAGCCCCAGCATTTT. Protein product: CASRGDRGGGQPQHF.

This chain's CDR3 is CASSPGLEAGGEQYF. The CDR3 DNA reads TGTGCCAGCTCACCAGGGTTAGAGGCAGGGGGCGAGCAGTACTTC. The chain joins TRBV18 to TRBJ2-7, with TRBD1 matching 7 bases. The germline V gene encodes CDR1 KGHSH and CDR2 LQKENI. V dropped 2 bases and J dropped 6; count of bases not matched to a gene: 10. This CDR3 is 15 amino acids long.

The chain uses TRBV7-2 and TRBJ2-3; TRBD2 agrees at 9 bases. Germline values: CDR1 SGHTA, CDR2 FQGNSA. The trim removed 5 bases at V and 6 bases at J, leaving 9 bases unmatched. The CDR3 is made up of 15 amino acids. DNA of the CDR3: TGTGCCAGCAGCCCCACCCTTCTAGCGGGGGATACGCAGTATTTT. This sequence encodes CASSPTLLAGDTQYF.

The chain links TRBV9 to TRBJ2-3, with 8 bases identical to TRBD2. Germline V lookup: CDR1 SGDLS, CDR2 YYNGEE. J was trimmed by 3 bases and V by 0 bases; bases with no gene match: 9. This CDR3 is built from 17 residues. The CDR3 protein is CASSVAMSGSGTDTQYF. The CDR3 region has the DNA TGTGCCAGCAGCGTAGCAATGAGCGGGAGTGGGACAGATACGCAGTATTTT.

The chain uses TRBV6-5 and TRBJ1-5; TRBD1 matches 9 bases. Germline V lookup: CDR1 MNHEY, CDR2 SVGAGI. V lost 5 bases, J lost 7 bases, and 9 bases stayed unmatched. CDR3 size: 15 residues. CDR3 residues: CASSPAGQGYQPQHF. The CDR3 region has the DNA TGTGCCAGCAGTCCTGCGGGACAGGGTTACCAGCCCCAGCATTTT.

The chain couples TRBV20-1 to TRBJ2-7, with 7 bases aligning to TRBD2. The CDR3 is 11 residues long. Germline V CDR1 and CDR2: DFQATT, SNEGSKA (reference sequence). With V trimmed by 4 bases and J by 4 bases, 1 base remained unmatched. CDR3 coding DNA: TGCAGTGCTAATAGCGGGTACGAGCAGTACGTC. It specifies CSANSGYEQYV.

The gene calls are TRBV6-1 and TRBJ2-7; maybe TRBD2 (5 bases). This CDR3 spans 13 amino acids. Germline values: CDR1 MNHNS, CDR2 SASEGT. V lost 3 bases to trimming and J lost 0 bases, with 6 bases between them. The CDR3 is CASSDGSSYEQYV. Written as DNA, the CDR3 is TGTGCCAGCAGTGATGGGAGCTCCTACGAGCAGTACGTC.